The clone carrying this T cell receptor beta chain was seen once. The source of the sample is a study of cytomegalovirus exposure and HLA in healthy donors. Profiled with immunoSEQ multiplex PCR; TCRdb holds only in-frame clones, not every one. The profile shows 130,000 to 150,000 clones, roughly 87% of them singletons. The specimen sequenced was PBMCs. The receptor comes from a man younger than 30 in good health and CMV-seropositive.

The DNA of the CDR3 is TGTGCCAGTAGTATCAGGACAGGGGATAAGGCGGGCGGCTACACCTTC. This sequence encodes CASSIRTGDKAGGYTF. The genes are TRBV19 and TRBJ1-2; 9 positions match TRBD1. The CDR3 consists of 16 residues. The V gene end was trimmed by 3 bases and the J gene end by 8 bases; junction bases not matched to a gene: 13. Per the germline V gene, CDR1 is LNHDA and CDR2 is SQIVND (reference sequence).